Listed below are T cell receptor beta chains from one sample, sequenced in a study of CD8 T cells in ankylosing spondylitis. TCRdb called the 5' RACE reads again in MiXCR, with one record for every CDR3 protein. The sample records around 140,000 distinct CDR3 sequences, more than 15% being singletons. Sequences were obtained from blood, either unsorted or a sorted T cell fraction (not recorded which). The receptor source for this set is a male donor with ankylosing spondylitis. CDR3s include the opening cysteine and the closing phenylalanine or tryptophan. The D gene is left open where the match is weak. Not every row has a clone size; where given, it reads once, few, many or a size class.

cdr3_aa cdr3_nt clone_size j_call d_call v_call
CASGRGNQPQHF TGTGCCAGCGGGAGAGGCAATCAGCCCCAGCATTTT - TRBJ1-5 - TRBV27
CASSLAGADRQNSTDTQYF TGTGCCAGCAGCTTAGCTGGGGCTGACAGGCAAAATAGCACAGATACGCAGTATTTT - TRBJ2-3 - TRBV11-1
CASTDAGPSSYNEQFF TGTGCCAGCACTGACGCAGGGCCAAGCTCCTACAATGAGCAGTTCTTC - TRBJ2-1 - TRBV27
CASSLGRQNANNEQFF TGTGCCAGCAGCTTAGGCAGACAGAACGCCAACAATGAGCAGTTCTTC - TRBJ2-1 - TRBV11-3
CASSDGQGPYNEQFF TGTGCCAGCAGTGACGGGCAGGGACCCTACAATGAGCAGTTCTTC - TRBJ2-1 - TRBV6-4
CASSLGGSRYEQYF TGTGCCAGCAGCCTTGGCGGGAGTCGATACGAGCAGTACTTC - TRBJ2-7 TRBD2 TRBV3-1
CASSYARVNTGELFF TGTGCCAGCAGTTACGCCAGGGTGAACACCGGGGAGCTGTTTTTT many TRBJ2-2 - TRBV6-2/TRBV6-3
CASSLLALAGEGQETQYF TGTGCCAGCAGCTTATTGGCACTAGCCGGGGAAGGCCAAGAGACCCAGTACTTC - TRBJ2-5 - TRBV7-8
CASSLRPGTGNEKLFF TGTGCCAGCAGTTTGAGACCCGGGACAGGGAATGAAAAACTGTTTTTT few TRBJ1-4 TRBD1 TRBV12-3/TRBV12-4
CASSKAEGVRETQYF TGTGCCAGCAGCAAAGCGGAGGGAGTGAGAGAGACCCAGTACTTC - TRBJ2-5 - TRBV21-1
CASSRRAQETQYF TGTGCCAGCAGTCGTAGAGCTCAAGAGACCCAGTACTTC few TRBJ2-5 - TRBV25-1
CASSPFPSYNEQFF TGCGCCAGCAGCCCGTTTCCCTCCTACAATGAGCAGTTCTTC - TRBJ2-1 - TRBV4-1
CASSYLGLAGGERGDTGELFF TGTGCCAGCAGCTACTTAGGGCTAGCGGGAGGGGAGCGGGGAGACACCGGGGAGCTGTTTTTT - TRBJ2-2 TRBD2 TRBV27
CASSPRQGTVYNEQFF TGTGCCAGCAGTCCCCGACAGGGGACGGTGTACAATGAGCAGTTCTTC few TRBJ2-1 TRBD1 TRBV27
CAWSWGNTGELFF TGTGCCTGGAGTTGGGGTAACACCGGGGAGCTGTTTTTT once TRBJ2-2 - TRBV30
CASSQENWLAGGPGNEQFF TGTGCCAGCAGCCAAGAGAATTGGCTAGCGGGAGGGCCGGGGAATGAGCAGTTCTTC - TRBJ2-1 TRBD2 TRBV4-2
CASSFMGQALTYEQYF TGTGCCAGCAGTTTTATGGGACAGGCGCTAACCTACGAGCAGTACTTC - TRBJ2-7 TRBD1 TRBV28
CASSKMATSPTSSITDTQYF TGTGCCAGCAGTAAGATGGCCACTAGCCCCACCAGCTCAATAACAGATACGCAGTATTTT few TRBJ2-3 - TRBV6-1
CASSSTSLNEQFF TGTGCCAGCAGTTCGACTAGTCTCAATGAGCAGTTCTTC - TRBJ2-1 - TRBV6-5
CASSTGYTGELFF TGTGCCAGCAGTACAGGGTACACCGGGGAGCTGTTTTTT few TRBJ2-2 - TRBV6-1
CASLLGTTNEQFF TGTGCCAGCCTCCTCGGGACAACCAATGAGCAGTTCTTC - TRBJ2-1 - TRBV7-9
CASSQDTGSASYEQYF TGCGCCAGCAGCCAAGACACCGGGAGCGCATCCTACGAGCAGTACTTC - TRBJ2-7 - TRBV4-3
CASSLVAHSKGANVLTF TGTGCCAGCAGCTTGGTGGCTCATTCGAAGGGGGCCAACGTCCTGACTTTC - TRBJ2-6 - TRBV7-6
CSAERADTQYF TGCAGCGCAGAACGCGCAGATACGCAGTATTTT - TRBJ2-3 - TRBV29-1
CSAREFRGSSYEQYF TGCAGTGCTAGAGAGTTCCGGGGGAGCTCCTACGAGCAGTACTTC - TRBJ2-7 - TRBV20-1
CSAREDRQETQYF TGCAGTGCAAGAGAGGACAGACAAGAGACCCAGTACTTC many TRBJ2-5 - TRBV20-1
CASSFGTGSSEQYF TGTGCCAGCAGTTTTGGGACAGGGAGCAGCGAGCAGTACTTC - TRBJ2-7 TRBD1 TRBV27
CASSLMGTPLHF TGTGCCAGCAGTTTGATGGGGACACCCCTCCACTTT few TRBJ1-6 - TRBV28
CASSFNTEAFF TGTGCCAGCAGTTTTAACACTGAAGCTTTCTTT many TRBJ1-1 - TRBV12-3/TRBV12-4
CASSSGQGSLETQYF TGCGCCAGCAGTTCGGGACAGGGGAGCTTAGAGACGCAGTATTTT - TRBJ2-3 TRBD1 TRBV5-1
CASSWDRVNEQFF TGTGCCAGCAGTTGGGACAGGGTGAATGAGCAGTTCTTC many TRBJ2-1 TRBD1 TRBV27
CAISPSGREGRYEQYF TGTGCCATCAGCCCTTCCGGGCGGGAGGGCCGCTACGAGCAGTACTTC few TRBJ2-7 TRBD2 TRBV10-3
CATSDGRAGRSYNEQFF TGTGCCACCAGTGATGGGAGAGCGGGTCGCTCCTACAATGAGCAGTTCTTC - TRBJ2-1 - TRBV24-1
CASSLTVVQGIAYNEQFF TGTGCCAGCAGCTTAACCGTCGTACAGGGGATCGCCTACAATGAGCAGTTCTTC few TRBJ2-1 TRBD1 TRBV11-1
CASSSLREGFNEQFF TGTGCCAGCAGTTCCCTGCGGGAGGGGTTCAATGAGCAGTTCTTC - TRBJ2-1 TRBD2 TRBV28
CASSLEGTNEQFF TGTGCCAGCAGCTTAGAGGGTACCAATGAGCAGTTCTTC - TRBJ2-1 - TRBV7-6
CSARGRGGANVLTF TGCAGTGCTAGAGGACGCGGTGGGGCCAACGTCCTGACTTTC few TRBJ2-6 - TRBV20-1
CASRRTGGDDTQYF TGTGCCAGCAGACGGACAGGGGGAGACGATACGCAGTATTTT many TRBJ2-3 TRBD1 TRBV12-3/TRBV12-4
CASTVRGSDPAFF TGTGCCAGCACCGTTAGAGGCAGCGACCCAGCTTTCTTT - TRBJ1-1 - TRBV6-6
CASSEWGTGVKNIQYF TGCGCCAGCAGTGAGTGGGGGACAGGGGTAAAAAACATTCAGTACTTC - TRBJ2-4 TRBD1 TRBV10-2
CASSRGTSGTDTQYF TGTGCCAGCAGTAGGGGGACTAGCGGCACAGATACGCAGTATTTT - TRBJ2-3 TRBD2 TRBV27
CASGLHPDSGELFF TGTGCTAGTGGTTTGCACCCGGACAGCGGGGAGCTGTTTTTT few TRBJ2-2 - TRBV12-5
CATSAGAWDTQYF TGTGCCACCAGTGCGGGGGCTTGGGATACGCAGTATTTT - TRBJ2-3 - TRBV24-1
CASRFSGGDNEQFF TGTGCCAGCAGGTTTAGCGGGGGAGACAATGAGCAGTTCTTC - TRBJ2-1 TRBD2 TRBV28
CASRQGGLNEQFF TGTGCCAGCAGACAGGGTGGTCTCAATGAGCAGTTCTTC few TRBJ2-1 - TRBV6-1
CASSGRQYSNQPQHF TGTGCCAGCAGTGGGAGACAGTATAGCAATCAGCCCCAGCATTTT - TRBJ1-5 - TRBV6-1
CASRSDRRPYEQYF TGTGCCAGCAGGAGTGATAGGAGACCCTACGAGCAGTACTTC few TRBJ2-7 - TRBV27
CASRPSGGLAVSYEQYF TGTGCCAGCAGACCCTCCGGGGGACTAGCGGTCTCCTACGAGCAGTACTTC few TRBJ2-7 TRBD2 TRBV6-1
CASSVEGESTDTQYF TGTGCCAGCAGCGTAGAGGGTGAAAGCACAGATACGCAGTATTTT - TRBJ2-3 - TRBV9
CASSLVSPLVPYEQYF TGTGCCAGCAGCTTAGTTAGCCCACTAGTTCCCTACGAGCAGTACTTC few TRBJ2-7 - TRBV7-8
CASSFRPGQYSNQPQHF TGTGCCAGCAGCTTTCGACCGGGACAGTATAGCAATCAGCCCCAGCATTTT few TRBJ1-5 TRBD1 TRBV7-8